This TCR beta chain was found in a study of cytomegalovirus exposure and HLA in healthy donors. Turning to the study itself: A later analysis reported the 90 to 150 validation repertoires used the same platform as the 666 first-cohort repertoires. Findings and limits, study-wide: The study listed under 200 cytomegalovirus-associated TCR beta chains. Cytomegalovirus status was reportedly diagnosed by the classifier with high specificity and sensitivity.

As regards this clone: Its antigen is not known.

The data were produced by immunoSEQ multiplex PCR, yet TCRdb's version contains in-frame clones alone and is incomplete. The profile shows about 180,000 clones, roughly 85% of them singletons. J was trimmed by 7 bases and V by 5 bases; bases with no gene match: 17. CDR3 length: 17 residues. Germline V CDR1 and CDR2: PRHDT, FYEKMQ (reference sequence). The TCR sequence derives from a man between 18 and 35 years old in good health and CMV-seropositive. The V and J genes are TRBV13 and TRBJ2-1; TRBD2 agrees at 7 bases. Sequencing was done on a sample of PBMCs. CDR3 nucleotide sequence: TGTGCCAGCAGCCAGGGAGTAGCGGGCGCCGGAGGGAATGAGCAGTTCTTC. As protein: CASSQGVAGAGGNEQFF.